Each of the 16 T cell receptor beta chains below was sequenced from the same sample in a study of blood T cell repertoires in COVID-19. Only in-frame clones appear in the TCRdb table, and some are missing; sequencing was by immunoSEQ multiplex PCR. This table has about 240,000 clones, approximately 78% appearing once. The sequencing sample was made of peripheral blood. The receptors here all came from a woman aged 55-69 years with active or convalescent COVID-19.

V and J are TRBV30 and TRBJ1-5; D perhaps matches TRBD1 (5 bases). CDR1 is GTSNPN, CDR2 SVGIG, per germline (reference sequence). This CDR3 is built from 16 residues. V lost 1 base to trimming and J lost 4 bases, with 17 bases between them. The chain's CDR3 is CAWSAKFRRGNQPQHF. CDR3 bases: TGTGCCTGGAGTGCGAAATTCCGCCGGGGGAATCAGCCCCAGCATTTT.

The chain recombines TRBV7-2 with TRBJ2-3, with 8 bases aligning to TRBD2. The CDR3 is 16 residues long. Germline V gene data show CDR1 as SGHTA and CDR2 as FQGNSA. V was pared by 2 bases and J by 2 bases, with 6 bases of the junction left unmatched. The CDR3 region is CASSLTRTSSTDTQYF. The CDR3 coding sequence is TGTGCCAGCAGCTTAACGAGGACTAGCTCCACAGATACGCAGTATTTT.

The V and J genes are TRBV5-1 and TRBJ2-3, with TRBD1 identical over 8 bases. The junction had 6 bases not matched to a gene; V was cut back by 2 bases and J by 4 bases. The CDR3 covers 15 residues. Germline loops: CDR1 SGHRS, CDR2 YFSETQ. The CDR3 bases are TGCGCCAGCAGCTTCGGACAGGGATTGGCAGATACGCAGTATTTT. Protein sequence: CASSFGQGLADTQYF.

The J gene is TRBJ2-3, the V gene TRBV10-3; 11 bases fit TRBD2. The junction had 7 bases not matched to a gene; V was cut back by 9 bases and J by 5 bases. Germline V CDR1 and CDR2: ENHRY, SYGVKD. This CDR3 comprises 14 residues. The CDR3 DNA reads TGTGCCATTTCGGGACTAGCGGTCGGAGATACGCAGTATTTT. Amino acids: CAISGLAVGDTQYF.

This clone was found many times. The gene calls are TRBV5-1 and TRBJ1-1; TRBD1 aligns across 10 bases. Germline values: CDR1 SGHRS, CDR2 YFSETQ. The CDR3 has 14 amino acids. The V and J ends lost 7 bases and 5 bases, in that order; junction bases with no gene match: 8. CDR3: CASRRQGAVTEAFF. CDR3 DNA: TGCGCCAGCCGACGACAGGGGGCGGTAACTGAAGCTTTCTTT.

The table lists this clone with a few counts. This chain joins TRBV11-2 and TRBJ1-4; D is perhaps TRBD1 (6 bases). The V end was cut by 6 bases, the J end by 7 bases, with 15 bases between. The CDR3 consists of 14 residues. Germline assignment: CDR1 SGHAT and CDR2 FQNNGV. The DNA of the CDR3 is TGTGCCAGCAGTCTGGGGGCCTACGCTGAAAAACTGTTTTTT. Translating gives CASSLGAYAEKLFF. Filled out from reference TRBV11-2 and TRBJ1-4, the complete variable domain reads EAGVAQSPRYKIIEKRQSVAFWCNPISGHATLYWYQQILGQGPKLLIQFQNNGVVDDSQLPKDRFSAERLKGVDSTLKIQPAKLEDSAVYLCASSLGAYAEKLFFGSGTQLSVL.

The chain uses TRBV5-1 and TRBJ2-5, with TRBD2 matching over 10 bases. This CDR3 contains 18 residues. Trimming cost V 1 base and J 2 bases; bases outside gene matches: 11. Germline V lookup: CDR1 SGHRS, CDR2 YFSETQ. CDR3 bases: TGCGCCAGCAGCTTGATAAAAAGCGGGGGGGCGGGGCAAGAGACCCAGTACTTC. Protein: CASSLIKSGGAGQETQYF.

The gene calls are TRBV3-1 (or the pseudogene TRBV3-2) and TRBJ1-6, with TRBD1 as a possible D gene (5 bases). Per germline, CDR1 LGHDT and CDR2 YNNKEL (reference sequence). Deletions cut 4 bases from V and 4 bases from J, with 8 bases between. This CDR3 region has 14 residues. CDR3 nucleotide sequence: TGTGCCAGCAGCCCGGGGGTTTATAATTCACCCCTCCACTTT. Amino acids: CASSPGVYNSPLHF.

V and J are TRBV3-1 (or the pseudogene TRBV3-2) and TRBJ2-1, with 7 bases that match TRBD2. V shed 4 bases, J shed 7 bases, and the junction held 10 bases outside the gene matches. This CDR3 spans 15 amino acids. From germline, CDR1 is LGHDT and CDR2 YNNKEL (reference sequence). The CDR3 nucleotides are TGTGCCAGCAGCCCTTCTGGCAGCGGGGTGAATGAGCAGTTCTTC. Translated: CASSPSGSGVNEQFF.

This clone was picked up a small number of times. This chain joins TRBV5-4 and TRBJ2-3; 8 bases align to TRBD2. The V segment lost 3 bases and the J segment 2 bases; nucleotides outside the gene matches: 5. This CDR3 has 15 amino acids. Germline loops: CDR1 SGHNT, CDR2 YYREEE (reference sequence). DNA of the CDR3: TGTGCCAGCAGCTCCCGGGGGGGATTCACAGATACGCAGTATTTT. It is translated as CASSSRGGFTDTQYF.

The chain couples TRBV7-8 to TRBJ1-1; the match to TRBD1 covers 8 bases. This CDR3 has 17 amino acids. Germline lookup yields CDR1 SGHVS and CDR2 FQNEAQ. V was clipped by 5 bases and J by 0 bases; unmatched bases: 11. CDR3 in amino acids: CASSPPGGPLMNTEAFF. CDR3 DNA: TGTGCCAGCAGCCCGCCAGGGGGCCCACTTATGAACACTGAAGCTTTCTTT.

CDR3: CASSLHTGTTNEKLFF. The CDR3 DNA reads TGTGCCAGCAGCTTGCACACAGGGACAACTAATGAAAAACTGTTTTTT. The J gene is TRBJ1-4, the V gene TRBV5-4; tentative D call: TRBD1 (6 bases). V lost 1 base to trimming and J lost 0 bases, with 10 bases between them. This CDR3 contains 16 residues. Per the germline V gene, CDR1 is SGHNT and CDR2 is YYREEE (reference sequence).

The chain employs TRBV29-1 and TRBJ2-1, with D perhaps TRBD2 (5 bases). CDR1 and CDR2 from the germline V gene are SQVTM and ANQGSEA. This CDR3 contains 13 residues. V was pared by 4 bases and J by 7 bases, with 14 bases between. In DNA form, the CDR3 reads TGCAGCGTTGGAGGGCGGTCTGGAAATGAGCAGTTCTTC. This sequence encodes CSVGGRSGNEQFF.

The chain recombines TRBV19 with TRBJ1-5; 8 nucleotides align to TRBD1. Germline V CDR1 and CDR2: LNHDA, SQIVND (reference sequence). The CDR3 covers 14 residues. V lost 7 bases to trimming and J lost 3 bases; unmatched junction nucleotides: 5. CDR3 DNA: TGTGCCAGTAAAGACAGGGGTGTCAATCAGCCCCAGCATTTT. Its translation is CASKDRGVNQPQHF.

The chain recombines TRBV11-2 with TRBJ1-1; D uncertain. The germline V and J ends were trimmed by 10 bases and 5 bases, with 11 bases remaining between them. Looked up from germline, CDR1 is SGHAT and CDR2 is FQNNGV. The CDR3 is 11 amino acids. CDR3 amino acids: CAIKVRTEAFF. The CDR3 DNA is TGTGCCATCAAAGTCAGGACTGAAGCTTTCTTT.

The genes are TRBV29-1 and TRBJ2-1; TRBD2 agrees at 8 bases. Germline V gene lookup returns CDR1 SQVTM and CDR2 ANQGSEA. The V and J ends lost 7 bases and 10 bases, in that order; junction bases with no gene match: 0. The CDR3 has 9 residues. CDR3 sequence reads: CSASGEQFF. CDR3 bases: TGCAGCGCTAGCGGGGAGCAGTTCTTC.